The 3 T cell receptor beta chains reported below all come from one sample, sequenced in a study of human T cells and chemical hapten exposure. From the RACE reads, TCRdb called clonotypes with MiXCR, one entry per CDR3 protein. There are roughly 180,000 distinct CDR3 sequences in the sample; approximately 15% occur only once, and approximately 1.5% lies in the top ten. Time point specified: patch test 1, 2 weeks after DPC sensitization. Specified treatment: therapeutic diphenylcyclopropenone sensitization with weekly scalp DPC. The source material was whole blood, sampled in connection with sensitization to the hapten diphenylcyclopropenone (DPC). All receptors come from a woman aged 25 to 39 with alopecia areata. Some clones in this sample may be carry-over from other donors' samples.

The V call is TRBV6-5, the J call TRBJ1-2; no firm D call. Trimming removed 9 bases at V and 4 bases at J, with 21 bases between. CDR3 length: 15 amino acids. Germline loops: CDR1 MNHEY, CDR2 SVGAGI. The CDR3 region is CASSTPREGSYGYTF. For the CDR3, the DNA is TGTGCCAGTAGCACCCCACGGGAGGGAAGCTATGGCTACACCTTC.

This clonotype was counted ten times or more. This rearrangement joins TRBV6-1 to TRBJ2-1; D ambiguous. Trimming stripped 3 bases from V and 10 bases from J, with 7 bases between. The length of the CDR3 is 11 residues. Germline V gene sequence: CDR1 MNHNS, CDR2 SASEGT. The CDR3 nucleotides are TGTGCCAGCAGTGAGAGGCGGGAGCAGTTCTTC. It is translated as CASSERREQFF.

With respect to this clonotype: Relative to the germline gene, one junction end is altered; a read error may explain this. The chain carries TRBV27 and TRBJ1-1; D perhaps matches TRBD1 (6 bases). This CDR3 is built from 15 residues. The germline V gene encodes CDR1 MNHEY and CDR2 SMNVEV (reference sequence). CDR3 in DNA: TGTGCCAGCAGCTCCCACGAGGGGAGGGACACTGAAGCTTCCTTT. Its protein is CASSSHEGRDTEASF.